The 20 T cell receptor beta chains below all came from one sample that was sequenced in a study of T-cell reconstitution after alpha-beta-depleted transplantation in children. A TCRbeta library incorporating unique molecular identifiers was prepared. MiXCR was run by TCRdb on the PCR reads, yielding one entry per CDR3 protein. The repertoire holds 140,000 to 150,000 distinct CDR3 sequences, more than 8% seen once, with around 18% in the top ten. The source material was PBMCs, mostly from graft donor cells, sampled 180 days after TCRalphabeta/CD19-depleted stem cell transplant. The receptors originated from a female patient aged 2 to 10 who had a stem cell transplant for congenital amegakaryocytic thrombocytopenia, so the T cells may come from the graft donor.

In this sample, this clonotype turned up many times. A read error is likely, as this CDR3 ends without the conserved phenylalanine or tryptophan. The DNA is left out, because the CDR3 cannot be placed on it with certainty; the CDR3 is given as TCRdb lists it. This CDR3 is CASSPDSD. The chain couples TRBV5-6 to TRBJ1-1; the D call in the table, TRBD1, was not verified against the DNA. The germline V gene has CDR1 SGHDT and CDR2 YYEEEE. From its first to its last residue, the CDR3 has 8 amino acids.

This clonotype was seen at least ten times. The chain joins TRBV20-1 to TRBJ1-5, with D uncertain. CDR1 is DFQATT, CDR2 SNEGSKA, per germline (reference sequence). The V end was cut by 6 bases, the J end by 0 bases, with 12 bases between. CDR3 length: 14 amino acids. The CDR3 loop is CSAYAPDSNQPQHF. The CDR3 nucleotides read TGCAGTGCATATGCGCCCGATAGCAATCAGCCCCAGCATTTT.

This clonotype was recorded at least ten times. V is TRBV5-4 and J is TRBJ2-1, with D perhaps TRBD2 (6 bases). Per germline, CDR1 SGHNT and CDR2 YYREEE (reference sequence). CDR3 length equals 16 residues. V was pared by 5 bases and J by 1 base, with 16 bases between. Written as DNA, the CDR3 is TGTGCCAGCAGGTGGGACTCCACCTCATCCTACAATGAGCAGTTCTTC. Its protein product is CASRWDSTSSYNEQFF. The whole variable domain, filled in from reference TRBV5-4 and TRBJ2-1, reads ETGVTQSPTHLIKTRGQQVTLRCSSQSGHNTVSWYQQALGQGPQFIFQYYREEENGRGNFPPRFSGLQFPNYSSELNVNALELDDSALYLCASRWDSTSSYNEQFFGPGTRLTVL.

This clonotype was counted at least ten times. CDR3 sequence reads: CSVINRAAGVVYEQYF. The CDR3 coding sequence is TGCAGCGTGATCAACCGGGCCGCGGGCGTGGTCTACGAGCAGTACTTC. The rearrangement joins TRBV29-1 to TRBJ2-7; D perhaps matches TRBD2 (5 bases). CDR3 length equals 16 residues. Trimming left V 6 bases short and J 3 bases short, with 24 bases between. Germline V gene lookup returns CDR1 SQVTM and CDR2 ANQGSEA.

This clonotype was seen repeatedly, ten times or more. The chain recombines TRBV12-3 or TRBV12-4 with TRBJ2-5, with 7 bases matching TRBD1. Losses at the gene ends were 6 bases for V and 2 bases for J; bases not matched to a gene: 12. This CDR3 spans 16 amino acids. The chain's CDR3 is CASSQDRSLGQETQYF. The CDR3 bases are TGTGCCAGCAGCCAGGACAGGTCGCTGGGTCAAGAGACCCAGTACTTC.

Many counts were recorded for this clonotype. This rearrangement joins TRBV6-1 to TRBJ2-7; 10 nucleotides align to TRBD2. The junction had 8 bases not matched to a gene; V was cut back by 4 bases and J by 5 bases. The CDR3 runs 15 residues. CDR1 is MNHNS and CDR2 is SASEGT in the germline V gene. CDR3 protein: CASSGSGRGLHEQYF. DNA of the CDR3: TGTGCCAGCAGTGGGAGCGGGAGGGGATTGCACGAGCAGTACTTC.

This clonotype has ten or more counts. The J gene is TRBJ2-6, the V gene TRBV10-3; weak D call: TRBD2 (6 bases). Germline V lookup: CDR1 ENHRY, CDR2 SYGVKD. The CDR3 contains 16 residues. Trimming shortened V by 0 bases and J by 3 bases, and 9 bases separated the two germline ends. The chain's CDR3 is CAISESGGFGANVLTF. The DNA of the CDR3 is TGTGCCATCAGTGAGTCGGGGGGTTTTGGGGCCAACGTCCTGACTTTC.

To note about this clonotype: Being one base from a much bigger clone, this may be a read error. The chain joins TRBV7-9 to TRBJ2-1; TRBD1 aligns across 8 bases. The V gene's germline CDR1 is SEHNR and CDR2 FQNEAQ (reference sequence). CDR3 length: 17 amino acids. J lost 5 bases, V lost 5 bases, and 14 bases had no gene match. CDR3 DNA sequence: TGTGCCAGCAGCGCCACCCTCGACAGGGGAGCCCACAATGAGCAGTTCTTC. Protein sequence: CASSATLDRGAHNEQFF.

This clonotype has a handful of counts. CDR3 in DNA: TGCAGCGGGGGGCCCTCCTACGAGCAGTACTTC. This codes for CSGGPSYEQYF. The rearrangement links TRBV20-1 to TRBJ2-7, with a possible D match to TRBD2 (7 bases). CDR1 is DFQATT and CDR2 is SNEGSKA in the germline V gene (reference sequence). The CDR3 has 11 amino acids.

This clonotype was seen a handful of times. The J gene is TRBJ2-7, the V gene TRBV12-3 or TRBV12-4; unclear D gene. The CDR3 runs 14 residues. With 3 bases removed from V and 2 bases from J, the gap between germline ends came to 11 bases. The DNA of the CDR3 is TGTGCCAGCAGTTTTGGCAAATACACCTACGAGCAGTACTTC. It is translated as CASSFGKYTYEQYF.

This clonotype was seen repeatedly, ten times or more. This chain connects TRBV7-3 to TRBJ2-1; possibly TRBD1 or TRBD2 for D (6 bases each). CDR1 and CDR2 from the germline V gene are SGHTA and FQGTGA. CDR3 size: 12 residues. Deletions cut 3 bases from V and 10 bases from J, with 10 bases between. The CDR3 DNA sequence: TGTGCCAGCAGCTTTCCGGGGGCAGAGCAGTTCTTC. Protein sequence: CASSFPGAEQFF. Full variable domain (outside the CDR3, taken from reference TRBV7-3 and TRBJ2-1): GAGVSQTPSNKVTEKGKYVELRCDPISGHTALYWYRQSLGQGPEFLIYFQGTGAADDSGLPNDRFFAVRPEGSVSTLKIQRTERGDSAVYLCASSFPGAEQFFGPGTRLTVL.

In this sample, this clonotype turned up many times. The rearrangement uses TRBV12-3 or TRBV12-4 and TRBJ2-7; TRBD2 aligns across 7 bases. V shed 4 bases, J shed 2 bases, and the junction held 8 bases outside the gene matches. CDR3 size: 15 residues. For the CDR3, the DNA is TGTGCCAGCAGTTACGGGCTAGCGGAACCCTACGAGCAGTACTTC. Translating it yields CASSYGLAEPYEQYF.

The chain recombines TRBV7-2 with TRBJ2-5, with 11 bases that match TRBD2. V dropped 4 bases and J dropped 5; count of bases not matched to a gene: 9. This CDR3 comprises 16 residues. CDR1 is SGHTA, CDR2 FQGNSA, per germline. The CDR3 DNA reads TGTGCCAGCAGCTCGGGACTAGCGGAGAATCTCGAGACCCAGTACTTC. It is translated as CASSSGLAENLETQYF.

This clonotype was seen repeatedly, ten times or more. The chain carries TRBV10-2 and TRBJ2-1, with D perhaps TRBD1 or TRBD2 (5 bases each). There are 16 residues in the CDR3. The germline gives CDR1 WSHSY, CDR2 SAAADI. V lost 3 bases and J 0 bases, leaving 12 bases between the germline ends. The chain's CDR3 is CASSDSGRRSYNEQFF. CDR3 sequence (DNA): TGCGCCAGCAGTGATTCGGGGCGCCGCTCCTACAATGAGCAGTTCTTC.

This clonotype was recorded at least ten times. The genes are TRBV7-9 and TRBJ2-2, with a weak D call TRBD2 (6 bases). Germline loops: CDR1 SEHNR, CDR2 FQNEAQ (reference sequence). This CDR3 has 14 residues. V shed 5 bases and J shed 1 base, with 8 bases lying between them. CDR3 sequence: CASSPGGNTGELFF. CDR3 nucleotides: TGTGCCAGCAGCCCCGGGGGGAACACCGGGGAGCTGTTTTTT.

The CDR3 region is CASRSNSPGNTIYF. Here the CDR3 DNA reads TGTGCCAGCAGGAGCAACTCCCCCGGAAACACCATATATTTT. The rearrangement links TRBV6-1 to TRBJ1-3, with D unclear. The CDR3 has 14 residues. The germline CDR1 and CDR2 sequences are MNHNS and SASEGT. Trimming stripped 6 bases from V and 4 bases from J, with 13 bases between.

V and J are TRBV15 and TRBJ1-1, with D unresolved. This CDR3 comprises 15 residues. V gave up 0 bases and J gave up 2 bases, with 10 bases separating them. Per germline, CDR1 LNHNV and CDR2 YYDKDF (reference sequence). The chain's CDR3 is CATSRDSRGNTEAFF. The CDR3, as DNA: TGTGCCACCAGCAGAGATTCGCGAGGCAACACTGAAGCTTTCTTT.

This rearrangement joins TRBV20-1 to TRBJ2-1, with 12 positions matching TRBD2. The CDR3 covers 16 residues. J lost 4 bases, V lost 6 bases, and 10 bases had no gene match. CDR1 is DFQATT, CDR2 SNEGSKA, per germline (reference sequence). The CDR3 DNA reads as TGCAGTGCACAACCCGGACTAGCGGGGTCATACAATGAGCAGTTCTTC. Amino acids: CSAQPGLAGSYNEQFF.

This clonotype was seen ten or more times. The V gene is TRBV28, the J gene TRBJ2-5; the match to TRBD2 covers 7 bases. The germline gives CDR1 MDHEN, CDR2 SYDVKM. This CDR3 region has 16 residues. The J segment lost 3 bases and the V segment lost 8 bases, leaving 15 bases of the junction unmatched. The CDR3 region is CASLTRSRGEKETQYF. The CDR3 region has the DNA TGTGCCAGCCTCACTAGGTCCCGGGGGGAGAAAGAGACCCAGTACTTC.

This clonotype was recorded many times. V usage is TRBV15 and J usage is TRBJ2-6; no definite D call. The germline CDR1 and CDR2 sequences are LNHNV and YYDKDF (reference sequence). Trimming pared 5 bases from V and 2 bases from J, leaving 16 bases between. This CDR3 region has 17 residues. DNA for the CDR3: TGTGCCACCAGCTACTATTCGTGGGCCACTGGGGCCAACGTCCTGACTTTC. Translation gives CATSYYSWATGANVLTF.